These 5 T cell receptor beta chains originate from one sample sequenced in a study of Graves' ophthalmopathy and Graves' hyperthyroidism. Investigators amplified TCR beta CDR3 regions from RNA transcripts. RT-PCR in the first round used HTBI primers; a second-round multiplex PCR followed. TCRdb redid the calling of the multiplex PCR reads with MiXCR, one entry per CDR3 protein. In the table there are tens of thousands of distinct CDR3 sequences, roughly half of which are singletons. Sequencing was performed on peripheral blood. The receptors shown here come from an adult man with Graves' ophthalmopathy.

The sample holds a few counts of this clonotype. This chain connects TRBV20-1 to TRBJ2-7; 10 positions match TRBD2. Germline CDR1 and CDR2: DFQATT and SNEGSKA (reference sequence). This CDR3 spans 13 amino acids. V shed 5 bases, J shed 4 bases, and the junction held 5 bases outside the gene matches. CDR3 coding DNA: TGCAGTGCTTCACTAGCGGGAAGGTACGAGCAGTACTTC. Amino acids: CSASLAGRYEQYF.

A single count supports this clonotype. A read error may be the cause here, since a much bigger clone is one base away. This rearrangement joins TRBV6-1 to TRBJ2-3; D unclear. The J call may be in error: the DNA end matches TRBJ1-5 better. Germline V gene sequence: CDR1 MNHNS, CDR2 SASEGT. This CDR3 region has 18 residues. The DNA for the CDR3 is TGTGCCAGCAGAGGCAGGTACAGCCTAAAAATCAACACAGATACGCAGCATTTT. It is translated as CASRGRYSLKINTDTQHF.

This sequence joins TRBV6-4 and TRBJ2-7; tentatively, D is TRBD1 (6 bases). Germline lookup yields CDR1 MRHNA and CDR2 SNTAGT. V lost 4 bases to trimming and J lost 6 bases, with 13 bases between them. This CDR3 contains 13 residues. The CDR3 loop is CASSAGTLSEQYF. The CDR3 DNA reads TGTGCCAGCAGTGCCGGGACACTCTCCGAGCAGTACTTC.

The J gene is TRBJ1-2, the V gene TRBV7-3; D ambiguous. The V end was cut by 1 base, the J end by 12 bases, with 18 bases between. The CDR3 is 14 residues long. Looked up from germline, CDR1 is SGHTA and CDR2 is FQGTGA. Here the CDR3 reads CASSLNCRISGNTF. The CDR3 nucleotides are TGTGCCAGCAGCTTAAACTGCAGGATCTCTGGAAACACCTTC.

By share of the sample, this clonotype is medium-sized. The DNA of the CDR3 is TGTGCCAGCAGCTTCCCAGTCACAGATACGCAGTATTTT. Its protein is CASSFPVTDTQYF. The chain couples TRBV7-2 to TRBJ2-3; D call uncertain. The V end lost 3 bases, the J end lost 2 bases, and 6 bases lay between the germline ends. The CDR3 runs to 13 residues. Germline values: CDR1 SGHTA, CDR2 FQGNSA.